This record looks at one TCR beta chain sequence and its context. What antigen it recognizes has not been identified. Per-nucleotide qualities are absent, and no much larger clonotype sits a single base away. These data are taken from a study of shared clonotypes between healthy human individuals (dated by TCRdb to 2018 to 2021). Broadly, across the study: The cohort included a few men and a couple of women between 18 and 49 years of age. Different laboratories and diverse techniques were used to prepare libraries and sequence TCR repertoires, to increase sequencing depth and limit assay-specific biases. To estimate repertoire size and how much clonotype sharing occurs between individuals, the study deeply sequenced the blood TCR repertoires of five healthy adults. Per donor, leukapheresis produced somewhere between about 0.9 and 10 billion PBMCs. What the work shows at the level of the full study, not this receptor alone: Sampling was limited to blood, and TCR repertoires in tissue likely differ from TCR repertoires in blood. Pairwise subsampling led to the expectation that sequencing depth would affect the degree of clonotype sharing among donors. Because the study included only a small number of donors, the genetic and exposure-history diversity represented was limited.

Including cysteine and phenylalanine, the CDR3 has 15 amino acids. Just the 45-base CDR3 DNA is kept, in frame starting at base 1. V trim: 3 bases; J trim: 10 bases; unmatched bases: 11. The germline V gene (reference sequence) sets CDR1 to LNHDA and CDR2 to SQIVND. The donors were healthy, HIV-negative adults who had no recently reported acute infections or vaccinations. All donors were Caucasian adults living in Nashville, Tennessee, USA. In the unsorted samples, some 94 million PBMCs were counted, and genomic DNA was extracted using the QIAamp DNA Blood Mini kit. After blood collection by leukapheresis, PBMCs were isolated using Ficoll-Histopaque density gradient centrifugation and then cryopreserved in the vapor phase of liquid nitrogen. Using the deep immunoSEQ assay, multiplex PCR amplified TCR CDR3 regions from genomic DNA. For each cell subset, the extracted genomic DNA was distributed evenly across all wells of several immunoSEQ 96-well plates, and each plate served as one replicate. For unsorted PBMC, around 300 ng of genomic DNA, equivalent to about 30,000 T cell genomes, went into each replicate PCR. Ten immunoSEQ deep assay plates were used to sequence unsorted PBMC genomic DNA. Purified libraries were quantified with a Qubit 3.0 fluorometer, sized on a Bioanalyzer 2100, and re-quantified with the KAPA Library Quantification kit. Every immunoSEQ 96-well plate was sequenced on a separate single-read 150-cycle Illumina NextSeq 550 flow cell. The original methods were these. The immunoSEQ output contained only junctional sequences without quality scores, so filtering could not match that applied to full-length reads. Sequences were annotated with PyIR, a Python wrapper for IgBLAST v1.9, using IMGT germline references to assign V/J genes and CDR3. Any read was removed if the V/J assignment was weak (E-value above 1e-6), the CDR3 was missing, or the read contained stop codons, out-of-frame junctions, or ambiguous translated residues. V3J clonotypes were defined as sequences sharing an identical inferred V gene, J gene, and CDR3 amino acid sequence. Percentage overlap between repertoires was calculated by dividing the number of shared unique clonotypes by the size of the smaller repertoire. Repertoire richness was assessed with RTK rarefaction, the Chao1 estimator, and Recon v2.1 estimates of unobserved clonotypes. In its TCRdb copy, this immuneACCESS table keeps in-frame sequences only and misses some clones. Where compared with another copy, unresolved V genes explain less than half of these, and the others have no known cause. The V and J calls and the clone size are those of that table, but D and trimming were determined from the DNA. Present in this sample are more than 450,000 clones, 79% of which were seen just once. Under 15% of the sample goes to the ten largest clones.

The V gene is TRBV19 and the J gene is TRBJ2-3; TRBD1 aligns with 9 central bases. The TCR originated in a woman aged 40 to 50 in good health. Some clones in this sample may be carry-over from other donors' samples. Sample: PBMCs. The DNA is as follows: TGTGCCAGTAGTATTCTGGGACAGGGAGGGGAGGCGCAGTATTTT. Translation gives CASSILGQGGEAQYF.